This T cell receptor beta chain derives from a study of shared clonotypes between healthy human individuals. CD4+ cell separation produced CD45RA+ naive and CD45RA-negative memory subsets. This clone was seen a handful of times. The target antigen is unknown. The CDR3 is 12 residues long. V lost 5 bases and J 15 bases, leaving 17 bases between the germline ends. The germline gives CDR1 SEHNR, CDR2 FQNEAQ (reference sequence). Study findings and constraints: Generation of non-shared clonotypes was less probable than generation of clonotypes shared by all four donors. Read depth was anticipated to influence clonotype sharing among donors.

The genomic DNA of each subset was split evenly across several immunoSEQ plates. Measured with immunoSEQ multiplex PCR; TCRdb has only the in-frame clones, and not every one. Of 300,000 to 400,000 clones in the sample, around 67% were seen once. The chain links TRBV7-9 to TRBJ2-1; D possibly corresponds to TRBD2 (5 bases). The sequencing input was memory CD4+ T cells sorted from blood. Described subset: CD45RA-negative fraction. The clonotype originates from a man aged 25-40 years in good health. In DNA form, the CDR3 reads TGTGCCAGCAGCACGGACTTAAGCCAATCGTTCTTC. Protein sequence: CASSTDLSQSFF. The full variable domain, in which reference TRBV7-9 and TRBJ2-1 provide the parts outside the CDR3, is DTGVSQNPRHKITKRGQNVTFRCDPISEHNRLYWYRQTLGQGPEFLTYFQNEAQLEKSRLLSDRFSAERPKGSFSTLEIQRTEQGDSAMYLCASSTDLSQSFFGPGTRLTVL.